One sample yielded the 20 T cell receptor beta chains listed below, sequenced in a study of somatic mutations in cytotoxic T cells in rheumatoid arthritis. Measured with immunoSEQ multiplex PCR; TCRdb has only the in-frame clones, and not every one. The table shows 15,000 or so clones, with 70% to 85% occurring only once. Input material: CD8+ T cells sorted from blood. All receptors derive from an adult with rheumatoid arthritis.

This clone has just a few counts. The chain carries TRBV7-9 and TRBJ1-1; D is undetermined. The CDR3 loop spans 11 amino acids. The V end lost 5 bases, the J end lost 8 bases, and 9 bases lay between the germline ends. Germline loops: CDR1 SEHNR, CDR2 FQNEAQ (reference sequence). For the CDR3, the DNA is TGTGCCAGCAGCGCCCCCAACGAAGCTTTCTTT. Translating gives CASSAPNEAFF.

CDR3 loop: CASSTGPGSPLHF. The DNA for the CDR3 is TGTGCCAGCAGCACGGGCCCTGGTTCACCCCTCCACTTT. This chain uses TRBV5-4 with TRBJ1-6; D remains unclear. Trimming took off 4 bases at V and 9 bases at J, with 11 bases between the two ends. The CDR3 length is 13 residues. CDR1 is SGHNT and CDR2 is YYREEE in the germline V gene (reference sequence).

This chain links TRBV5-4 with TRBJ2-1; 13 nucleotides match TRBD2. Germline V CDR1 and CDR2: SGHNT, YYREEE (reference sequence). The V and J ends lost 4 bases and 8 bases, in that order; junction bases with no gene match: 9. The CDR3 length is 16 residues. Here the CDR3 DNA reads TGTGCCAGCAGCCCTACACTAGCGGGGGGGCTCGATGAGCAGTTCTTC. Its translation is CASSPTLAGGLDEQFF.

The J gene is TRBJ1-1, the V gene TRBV19, with 7 positions matching TRBD1. J lost 8 bases, V lost 6 bases, and 6 bases had no gene match. The CDR3 contains 12 residues. Germline V CDR1 and CDR2: LNHDA, SQIVND (reference sequence). CDR3 in amino acids: CASSIPGGEAFF. The CDR3 nucleotides are TGTGCCAGTAGCATACCAGGGGGAGAAGCTTTCTTT.

The chain has TRBV9 and TRBJ2-1, with a weak D call TRBD2 (7 bases). The CDR3 spans 14 residues. Germline values: CDR1 SGDLS, CDR2 YYNGEE. V gave up 0 bases and J gave up 8 bases, with 12 bases separating them. Written as DNA, the CDR3 is TGTGCCAGCAGCGTAGCGGGGGGCGGGGATGAGCAGTTCTTC. This sequence encodes CASSVAGGGDEQFF.

This clone was seen only once. The rearrangement uses TRBV5-8 and TRBJ2-7; D is unclear. Trimming shortened V by 1 base and J by 3 bases, and 8 bases separated the two germline ends. CDR3 size: 13 residues. Germline CDR1 SGHTS, CDR2 YDEGEE. CDR3 in DNA: TGTGCCAGCAGCTTGAGGTACAGCTACGAGCAGTACGTC. Translation gives CASSLRYSYEQYV.

The chain carries TRBV5-6 and TRBJ2-7; 8 positions agree with TRBD1. Per germline, CDR1 SGHDT and CDR2 YYEEEE. Trimming cost V 3 bases and J 2 bases; bases outside gene matches: 4. The CDR3 has 14 amino acids. CDR3 in amino acids: CASSYPDRAYEQYF. The DNA for the CDR3 is TGTGCCAGCAGCTACCCGGACAGGGCCTACGAGCAGTACTTC.

The chain has TRBV10-1 and TRBJ1-6, with a possible D match to TRBD1 (5 bases). V was clipped by 7 bases and J by 8 bases, with 15 bases between them. Per the germline V gene, CDR1 is WNHNN and CDR2 is SYGVQD (reference sequence). This CDR3 has 14 residues. This CDR3 is CASTVTGRHSPLHF. The CDR3 region has the DNA TGCGCCAGCACCGTAACAGGTCGGCATTCACCCCTCCACTTT.

This sequence joins TRBV5-5 and TRBJ1-1; D not certain. Germline assignment: CDR1 SGHKS and CDR2 YYEKEE (reference sequence). The CDR3 length is 13 residues. Between the trimmed V and J ends, which lost 0 bases and 6 bases, there was a span of 9 bases. CDR3: CASSLDLHAEAFF. DNA of the CDR3: TGTGCCAGCAGCTTGGACTTGCACGCTGAAGCTTTCTTT.

This chain's CDR3 is CAINGGGTEAFF. The CDR3 DNA is TGTGCCATCAATGGGGGAGGCACTGAAGCTTTCTTT. The J gene is TRBJ1-1, the V gene TRBV10-3, with TRBD1 as a possible D gene (5 bases). Germline V lookup: CDR1 ENHRY, CDR2 SYGVKD. V shed 7 bases and J shed 4 bases, with 10 bases lying between them. This CDR3 spans 12 amino acids.

The chain's CDR3 is CASSISDSTNEKLFF. CDR3 DNA: TGTGCCAGTAGTATATCGGACAGCACTAATGAAAAACTGTTTTTT. The rearrangement uses TRBV19 and TRBJ1-4, with D possibly TRBD1 on 6 matching bases. The CDR3 is made up of 15 amino acids. In germline, CDR1 is LNHDA, CDR2 SQIVND (reference sequence). Trimming stripped 2 bases from V and 2 bases from J, with 9 bases between. Full variable domain (outside the CDR3, taken from reference TRBV19 and TRBJ1-4): DGGITQSPKYLFRKEGQNVTLSCEQNLNHDAMYWYRQDPGQGLRLIYYSQIVNDFQKGDIAEGYSVSREKKESFPLTVTSAQKNPTAFYLCASSISDSTNEKLFFGSGTQLSVL.

The J gene is TRBJ1-1, the V gene TRBV6-5; no definite D call. Germline values: CDR1 MNHEY, CDR2 SVGAGI. The CDR3 is 13 amino acids. The germline V and J ends were trimmed by 7 bases and 6 bases, with 15 bases remaining between them. The CDR3 reads CASKPPFLAEAFF. For the CDR3, the DNA is TGTGCCAGCAAACCCCCTTTCCTGGCTGAAGCTTTCTTT.

The V call is TRBV9, the J call TRBJ2-7, with unresolved D. The CDR3 contains 13 residues. Germline V gene data show CDR1 as SGDLS and CDR2 as YYNGEE. The V and J ends lost 0 bases and 3 bases respectively, with 7 bases between them. CDR3 sequence reads: CASSVADRYEQYF. The CDR3 DNA reads as TGTGCCAGCAGCGTAGCTGACCGCTACGAGCAGTACTTC. Looking up the rest from reference TRBV9 and TRBJ2-7 gives the full variable domain: DSGVTQTPKHLITATGQRVTLRCSPRSGDLSVYWYQQSLDQGLQFLIQYYNGEERAKGNILERFSAQQFPDLHSELNLSSLELGDSALYFCASSVADRYEQYFGPGTRLTVT.

This clone was counted only a few times. The V and J genes are TRBV6-4 and TRBJ2-3, with D perhaps matching TRBD2 (6 bases). The V gene's germline CDR1 is MRHNA and CDR2 SNTAGT. The germline V and J ends were trimmed by 6 bases and 4 bases, with 11 bases remaining between them. This CDR3 contains 13 residues. The DNA for the CDR3 is TGTGCCAGCAGCTTCCGGGACTCAGATACGCAGTATTTT. As protein: CASSFRDSDTQYF.

The sample holds a few counts of this clone. CDR3 sequence (DNA): TGCGCCAGCAGTCGGACAGCGGAACACGCGATGCCTGGAAACACCATATATTTT. It translates to CASSRTAEHAMPGNTIYF. The V call is TRBV10-1, the J call TRBJ1-3; D is possibly TRBD1 (6 bases). Per the germline V gene, CDR1 is WNHNN and CDR2 is SYGVQD (reference sequence). The V and J ends lost 5 bases and 2 bases respectively, with 22 bases between them. The CDR3 loop spans 18 amino acids.

The V and J genes are TRBV4-2 and TRBJ2-3; 8 bases match TRBD2. From germline, CDR1 is LGHNA and CDR2 YNFKEQ. The CDR3 sequence is 15 residues long. V shed 1 base and J 4 bases; nucleotides not matched to a gene: 4. The CDR3 region is CASSQGIAGSDTQYF. As DNA, the CDR3 is TGTGCCAGCAGCCAAGGCATAGCGGGGTCAGATACGCAGTATTTT.

The J gene is TRBJ1-1, the V gene TRBV4-1, with TRBD1 as a possible D gene (5 bases). The germline CDR1 and CDR2 sequences are MGHRA and YSYEKL. The V gene lost 6 bases and the J gene lost 9 bases, with 14 bases spanning the gap. The CDR3 sequence is 12 residues long. The DNA of the CDR3 is TGCGCCAGCAGGTCAAGATGGGACCAAGCTTTCTTT. Protein: CASRSRWDQAFF.

The chain joins TRBV7-8 to TRBJ2-3; 9 bases match TRBD2. The V segment lost 3 bases and the J segment 3 bases; nucleotides outside the gene matches: 10. The CDR3 contains 17 residues. Germline values: CDR1 SGHVS, CDR2 FQNEAQ. In DNA, the CDR3 is TGTGCCAGCAGCTTGACCAGGGCGGGGGGGCCGACAGATACGCAGTATTTT. It codes for CASSLTRAGGPTDTQYF.

The chain combines TRBV6-4 with TRBJ2-3; 9 positions match TRBD2. CDR1 and CDR2 (germline): MRHNA, SNTAGT. The V segment lost 4 bases and the J segment 6 bases; nucleotides outside the gene matches: 8. This CDR3 comprises 15 residues. The CDR3 nucleotides are TGTGCCAGCAGTGTAGGCGGGGGGGCCTCCGATACGCAGTATTTT. Its translation is CASSVGGGASDTQYF.

This chain connects TRBV6-5 to TRBJ1-2; possibly TRBD1 for D (6 bases). In germline, CDR1 is MNHEY, CDR2 SVGAGI. The CDR3 is made up of 13 amino acids. Between the trimmed V and J ends, which lost 5 bases and 7 bases, there was a span of 14 bases. CDR3 loop: CASSARGGIGYTF. The DNA for the CDR3 is TGTGCCAGCAGTGCAAGGGGGGGGATTGGCTACACCTTC.